This T cell receptor (beta chain) was obtained from a study of T cells in localized non-small cell lung cancer. Only in-frame clones appear in the TCRdb table, and some are missing; sequencing was by immunoSEQ multiplex PCR. The repertoire holds fewer than 50,000 clones, with 65% to 90% as singletons. Germline-derived CDR1 and CDR2 are MNHNY and SVGAGI (reference sequence). The CDR3 consists of 15 residues. Trimming cost V 4 bases and J 4 bases; bases outside gene matches: 6. Sequencing was performed on PBMCs, taken before any cancer treatment. The rearrangement joins TRBV6-6 to TRBJ1-2, with TRBD1 identical over 10 bases. This sequence originates from a man aged 35-69 years with stage II lung adenocarcinoma. CDR3 sequence (DNA): TGTGCCAGCAGTTCGACAGGGGGCCGGAGCTATGGCTACACCTTC. Translating it yields CASSSTGGRSYGYTF.